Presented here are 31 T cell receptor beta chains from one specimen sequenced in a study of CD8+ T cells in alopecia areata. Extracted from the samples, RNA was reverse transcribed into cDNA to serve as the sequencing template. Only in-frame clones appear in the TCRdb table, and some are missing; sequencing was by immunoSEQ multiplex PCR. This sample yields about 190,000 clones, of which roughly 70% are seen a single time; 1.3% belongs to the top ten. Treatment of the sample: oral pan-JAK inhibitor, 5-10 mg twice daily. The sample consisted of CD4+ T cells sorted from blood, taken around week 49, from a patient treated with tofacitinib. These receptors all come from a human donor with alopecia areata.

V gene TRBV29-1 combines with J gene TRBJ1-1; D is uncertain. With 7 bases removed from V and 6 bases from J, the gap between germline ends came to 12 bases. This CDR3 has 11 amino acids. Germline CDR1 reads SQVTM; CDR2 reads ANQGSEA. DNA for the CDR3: TGCAGCGCCAAAGCAAAGCCTGAAGCTTTCTTT. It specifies CSAKAKPEAFF.

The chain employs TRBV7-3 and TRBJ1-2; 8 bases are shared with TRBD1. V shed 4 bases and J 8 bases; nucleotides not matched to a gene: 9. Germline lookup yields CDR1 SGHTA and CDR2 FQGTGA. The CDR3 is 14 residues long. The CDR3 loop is CASSSQGTGVGYTF. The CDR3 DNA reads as TGTGCCAGCAGCTCGCAAGGGACAGGAGTAGGCTACACCTTC.

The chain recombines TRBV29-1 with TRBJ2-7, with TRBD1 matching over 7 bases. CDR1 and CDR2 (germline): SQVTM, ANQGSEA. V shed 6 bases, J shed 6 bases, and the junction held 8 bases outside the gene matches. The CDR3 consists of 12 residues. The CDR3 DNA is TGCAGCGTAGTTACAGGGGTGCGCGAGCAGTACTTC. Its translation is CSVVTGVREQYF.

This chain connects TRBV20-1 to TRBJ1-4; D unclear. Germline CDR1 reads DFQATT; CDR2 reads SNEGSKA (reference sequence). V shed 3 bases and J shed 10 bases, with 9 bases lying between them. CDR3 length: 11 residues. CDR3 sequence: CSASMLGKLFF. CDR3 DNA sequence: TGCAGTGCTAGTATGCTGGGAAAACTGTTTTTT.

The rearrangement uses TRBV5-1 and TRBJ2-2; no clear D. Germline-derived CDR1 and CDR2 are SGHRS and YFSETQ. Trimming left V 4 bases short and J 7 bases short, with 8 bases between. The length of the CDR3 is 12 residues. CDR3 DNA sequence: TGCGCCAGCAGCCCGAACCACGGGGAGCTGTTTTTT. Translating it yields CASSPNHGELFF.

The CDR3 DNA reads TGTGCCAGCAGCCTCAGGGGCTACTACGAGCAGTACTTC. This sequence encodes CASSLRGYYEQYF. J is TRBJ2-7 and V is TRBV5-4; tentatively, D is TRBD1 (6 bases). Trimming removed 4 bases from V and 3 bases from J, with 11 bases in between. The germline CDR1 and CDR2 sequences are SGHNT and YYREEE (reference sequence). This CDR3 spans 13 amino acids.

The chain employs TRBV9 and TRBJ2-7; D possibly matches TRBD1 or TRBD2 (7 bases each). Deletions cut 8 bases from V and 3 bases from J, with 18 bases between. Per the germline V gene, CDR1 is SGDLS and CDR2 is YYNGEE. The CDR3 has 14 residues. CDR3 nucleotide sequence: TGTGCCAGTTCGGGGGGCCCAGGGGGCTACGAGCAGTACTTC. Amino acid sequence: CASSGGPGGYEQYF.

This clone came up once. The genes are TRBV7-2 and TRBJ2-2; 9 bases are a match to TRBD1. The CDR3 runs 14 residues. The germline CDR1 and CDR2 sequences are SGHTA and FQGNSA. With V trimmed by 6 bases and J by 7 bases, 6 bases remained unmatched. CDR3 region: CASRSGQGIGELFF. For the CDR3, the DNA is TGTGCCAGCAGATCGGGACAGGGCATCGGGGAGCTGTTTTTT. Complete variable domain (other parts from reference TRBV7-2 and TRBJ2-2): GAGVSQSPSNKVTEKGKDVELRCDPISGHTALYWYRQSLGQGLEFLIYFQGNSAPDKSGLPSDRFSAERTGGSVSTLTIQRTQQEDSAVYLCASRSGQGIGELFFGEGSRLTVL.

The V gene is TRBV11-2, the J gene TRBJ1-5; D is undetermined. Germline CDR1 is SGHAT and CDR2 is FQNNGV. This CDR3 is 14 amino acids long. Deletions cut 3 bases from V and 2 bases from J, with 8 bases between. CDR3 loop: CASSLGGGNQPQHF. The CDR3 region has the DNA TGTGCCAGCAGCTTGGGCGGTGGCAATCAGCCCCAGCATTTT.

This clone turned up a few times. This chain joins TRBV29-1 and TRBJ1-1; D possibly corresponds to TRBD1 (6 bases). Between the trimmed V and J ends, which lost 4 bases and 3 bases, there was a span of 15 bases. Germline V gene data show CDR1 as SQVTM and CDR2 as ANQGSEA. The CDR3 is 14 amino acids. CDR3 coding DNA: TGCAGCGTTGGACCTCAAAGGGGGGACACTGAAGCTTTCTTT. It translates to CSVGPQRGDTEAFF.

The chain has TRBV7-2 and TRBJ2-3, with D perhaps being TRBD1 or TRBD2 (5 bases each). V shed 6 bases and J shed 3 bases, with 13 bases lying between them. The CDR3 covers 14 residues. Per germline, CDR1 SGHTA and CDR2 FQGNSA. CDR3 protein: CASRPGPTTDTQYF. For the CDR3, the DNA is TGTGCCAGCAGACCGGGACCGACGACAGATACGCAGTATTTT. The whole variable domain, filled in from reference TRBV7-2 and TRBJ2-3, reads GAGVSQSPSNKVTEKGKDVELRCDPISGHTALYWYRQSLGQGLEFLIYFQGNSAPDKSGLPSDRFSAERTGGSVSTLTIQRTQQEDSAVYLCASRPGPTTDTQYFGPGTRLTVL.

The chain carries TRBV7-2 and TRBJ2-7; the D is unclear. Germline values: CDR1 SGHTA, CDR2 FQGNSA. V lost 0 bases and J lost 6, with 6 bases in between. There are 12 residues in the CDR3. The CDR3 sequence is CASSLAWGEQYF. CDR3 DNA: TGTGCCAGCAGCTTAGCGTGGGGCGAGCAGTACTTC.

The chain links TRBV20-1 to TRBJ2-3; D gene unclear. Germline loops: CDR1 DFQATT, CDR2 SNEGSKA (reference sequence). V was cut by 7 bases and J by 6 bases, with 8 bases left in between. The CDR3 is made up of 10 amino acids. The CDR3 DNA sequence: TGCAGTGTATTTACGGATACGCAGTATTTT. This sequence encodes CSVFTDTQYF.

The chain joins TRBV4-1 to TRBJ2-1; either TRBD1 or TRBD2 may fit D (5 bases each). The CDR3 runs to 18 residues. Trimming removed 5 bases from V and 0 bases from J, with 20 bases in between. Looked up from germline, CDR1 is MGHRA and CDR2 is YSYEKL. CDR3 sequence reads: CASSGQTGRRSSYNEQFF. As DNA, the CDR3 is TGCGCCAGCAGCGGACAAACGGGACGCCGGAGCTCCTACAATGAGCAGTTCTTC.

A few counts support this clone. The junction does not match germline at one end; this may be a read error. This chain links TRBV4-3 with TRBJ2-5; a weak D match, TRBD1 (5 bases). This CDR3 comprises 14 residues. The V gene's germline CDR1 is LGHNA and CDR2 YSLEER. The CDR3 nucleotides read TGCGCCAGCAGCCAAGGGGCAGGGCAAGGGACCCAGTACTTC. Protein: CASSQGAGQGTQYF.

CDR3 protein: CASGLSFSNGYTF. The CDR3, as DNA: TGTGCTAGTGGTTTGTCCTTTTCTAATGGCTACACCTTC. The chain joins TRBV12-5 to TRBJ1-2; D is uncertain. The CDR3 is made up of 13 amino acids. V was clipped by 2 bases and J by 6 bases, with 10 bases between them. The germline CDR1 and CDR2 sequences are LGHNT and FRNRAP. Using reference TRBV12-5 and TRBJ1-2 for the parts outside the CDR3, the full variable domain is DARVTQTPRHKVTEMGQEVTMRCQPILGHNTVFWYRQTMMQGLELLAYFRNRAPLDDSGMPKDRFSAEMPDATLATLKIQPSEPRDSAVYFCASGLSFSNGYTFGSGTRLTVV.

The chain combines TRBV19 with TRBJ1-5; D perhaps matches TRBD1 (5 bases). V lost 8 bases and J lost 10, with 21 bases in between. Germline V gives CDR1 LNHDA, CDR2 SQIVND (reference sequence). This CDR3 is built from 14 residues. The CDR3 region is CASGPGRDISPQHF. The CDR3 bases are TGTGCCAGTGGACCGGGACGGGATATCAGCCCCCAGCATTTT.

CDR3 sequence (DNA): TGTGCCAGTACCCGTCGGGGGGAAGGGGAAAAACTGTTTTTT. This encodes CASTRRGEGEKLFF. The chain links TRBV19 to TRBJ1-4; tentatively, D is TRBD1 (5 bases). Germline lookup yields CDR1 LNHDA and CDR2 SQIVND (reference sequence). This CDR3 has 14 residues. V lost 7 bases and J lost 8, with 17 bases in between.

The CDR3 nucleotides read TGTGCCAGCAGTTGGGACAGGGACACTGAAGCTTTCTTT. Amino acids: CASSWDRDTEAFF. V usage is TRBV27 and J usage is TRBJ1-1; TRBD1 aligns across 9 bases. The CDR3 runs 13 residues. Germline trimming cut 4 bases from V and 3 bases from J; bases unmatched to any gene: 0. CDR1 MNHEY and CDR2 SMNVEV come from the germline V gene (reference sequence).

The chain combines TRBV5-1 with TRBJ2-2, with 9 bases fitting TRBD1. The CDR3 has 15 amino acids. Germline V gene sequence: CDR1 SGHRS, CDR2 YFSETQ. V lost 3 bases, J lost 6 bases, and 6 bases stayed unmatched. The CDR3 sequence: CASSWDRVSPGELFF. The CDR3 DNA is TGCGCCAGCAGCTGGGACAGGGTATCACCCGGGGAGCTGTTTTTT. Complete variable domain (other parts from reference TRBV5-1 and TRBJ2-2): KAGVTQTPRYLIKTRGQQVTLSCSPISGHRSVSWYQQTPGQGLQFLFEYFSETQRNKGNFPGRFSGRQFSNSRSEMNVSTLELGDSALYLCASSWDRVSPGELFFGEGSRLTVL.

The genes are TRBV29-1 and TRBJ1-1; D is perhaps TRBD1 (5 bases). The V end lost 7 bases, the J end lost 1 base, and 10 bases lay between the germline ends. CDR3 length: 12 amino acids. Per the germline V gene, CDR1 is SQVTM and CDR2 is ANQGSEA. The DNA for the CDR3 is TGCAGCGCTTACAGGACGAACACTGAAGCTTTCTTT. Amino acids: CSAYRTNTEAFF.

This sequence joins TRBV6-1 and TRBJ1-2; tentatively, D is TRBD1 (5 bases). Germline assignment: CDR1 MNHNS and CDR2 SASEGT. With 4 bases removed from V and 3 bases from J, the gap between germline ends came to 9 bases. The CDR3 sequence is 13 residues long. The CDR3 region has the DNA TGTGCCAGCAGTGCTGGGGGGGACTATGGCTACACCTTC. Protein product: CASSAGGDYGYTF.

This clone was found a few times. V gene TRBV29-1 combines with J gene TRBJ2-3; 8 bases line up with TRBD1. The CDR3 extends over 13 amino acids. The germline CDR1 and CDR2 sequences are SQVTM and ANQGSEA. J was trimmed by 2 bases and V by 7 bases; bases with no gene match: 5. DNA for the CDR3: TGCAGCGAGACAGGGGTTGACACAGATACGCAGTATTTT. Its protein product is CSETGVDTDTQYF.

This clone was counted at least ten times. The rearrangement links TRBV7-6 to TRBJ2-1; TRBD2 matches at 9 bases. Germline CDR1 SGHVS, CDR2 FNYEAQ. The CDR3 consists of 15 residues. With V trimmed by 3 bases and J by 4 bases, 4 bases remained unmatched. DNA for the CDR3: TGTGCCAGCAGCTTCACTAGCGGGCATTACAATGAGCAGTTCTTC. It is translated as CASSFTSGHYNEQFF.

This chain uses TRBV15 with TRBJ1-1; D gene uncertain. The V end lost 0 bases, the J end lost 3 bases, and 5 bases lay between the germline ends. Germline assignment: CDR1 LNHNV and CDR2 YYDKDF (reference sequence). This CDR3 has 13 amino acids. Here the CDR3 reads CATSRDRYTEAFF. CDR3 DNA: TGTGCCACCAGCAGAGATCGATACACTGAAGCTTTCTTT.

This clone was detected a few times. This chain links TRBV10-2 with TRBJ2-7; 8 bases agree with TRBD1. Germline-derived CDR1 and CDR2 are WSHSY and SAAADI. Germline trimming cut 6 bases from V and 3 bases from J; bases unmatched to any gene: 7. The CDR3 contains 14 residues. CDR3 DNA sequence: TGCGCCAGCAGATACGACAGGGGAAACTACGAGCAGTACTTC. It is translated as CASRYDRGNYEQYF.

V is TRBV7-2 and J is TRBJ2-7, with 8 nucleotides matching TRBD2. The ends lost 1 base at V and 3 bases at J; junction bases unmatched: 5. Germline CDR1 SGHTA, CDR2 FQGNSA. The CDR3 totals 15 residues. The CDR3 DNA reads TGTGCCAGCAGCTTAGTAGGTAGCGGGGTCTACGAGCAGTACTTC. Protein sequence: CASSLVGSGVYEQYF.

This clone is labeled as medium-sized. The CDR3: CASSRPGAGELFF. Here the CDR3 DNA reads TGTGCCAGCAGCCGCCCGGGGGCCGGGGAGCTGTTTTTT. The chain has TRBV7-2 and TRBJ2-2; D possibly corresponds to TRBD2 (6 bases). There are 13 residues in the CDR3. Germline CDR1 and CDR2: SGHTA and FQGNSA. V shed 5 bases and J shed 6 bases, with 10 bases lying between them.

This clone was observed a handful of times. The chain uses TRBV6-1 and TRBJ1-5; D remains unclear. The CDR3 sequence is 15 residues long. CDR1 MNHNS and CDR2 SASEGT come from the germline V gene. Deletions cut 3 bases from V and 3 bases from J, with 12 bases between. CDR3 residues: CASSDLQRNNQPQHF. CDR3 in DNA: TGTGCCAGCAGTGATTTACAGCGAAACAATCAGCCCCAGCATTTT.

The CDR3 DNA reads as TGTGCCAGCAGTGACAGGGGGCCGGGCACCGGGGAGCTGTTTTTT. It codes for CASSDRGPGTGELFF. V is TRBV6-1 and J is TRBJ2-2, with 8 bases lining up with TRBD1. This CDR3 has 15 amino acids. CDR1 is MNHNS, CDR2 SASEGT, per germline. Trimming at V came to 3 bases and at J to 4 bases, leaving 4 bases not matched to a gene.

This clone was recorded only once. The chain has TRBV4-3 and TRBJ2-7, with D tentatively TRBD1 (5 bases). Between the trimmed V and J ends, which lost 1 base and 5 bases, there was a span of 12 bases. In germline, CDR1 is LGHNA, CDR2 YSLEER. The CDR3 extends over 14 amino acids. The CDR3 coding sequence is TGCGCCAGCAGCCAAGTTCAGGGTACCGACGAGCAGTACTTC. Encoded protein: CASSQVQGTDEQYF.